The TCR beta chain under discussion was sequenced for a study of blood T cell repertoires in COVID-19. V gave up 8 bases and J gave up 3 bases, with 5 bases separating them. Germline loops: CDR1 ENHRY, CDR2 SYGVKD. The CDR3 covers 11 residues. Some clones are missing from TCRdb's copy, which holds only in-frame ones; the method was immunoSEQ multiplex PCR. Among hundreds of thousands of clones listed, 90% were seen once. This chain links TRBV10-3 with TRBJ2-1, with a possible D match to TRBD2 (5 bases). Material: PBMCs or T cells enriched from blood (not recorded which). This clonotype was sampled from a man aged 45-65 years who had been exposed to COVID-19. The chain's CDR3 is CAIGSYNEQFF. The CDR3 DNA is TGTGCCATCGGGAGCTACAATGAGCAGTTCTTC.